These 26 T cell receptor beta chains were sequenced from one sample in a study of CD8 T cells in Susac syndrome. After extraction with the RNeasy kit, about 0.45 to 1 ug of the RNA was reverse transcribed using random hexamers. TCRdb independently ran MiXCR on the immunoSEQ multiplex PCR reads; one entry per CDR3 protein. The sample has about 180,000 distinct CDR3 sequences, approximately 95% seen once; the top ten hold about 0.15%. The sample consisted of CD8+ T cells from PBMCs. These receptors were collected from a human donor with multiple sclerosis.

The chain couples TRBV4-1 to TRBJ1-2; unclear D gene. CDR3 length: 14 residues. Germline-derived CDR1 and CDR2 are MGHRA and YSYEKL. V dropped 0 bases and J dropped 3 bases, with 8 bases sitting between them. The CDR3 reads CASSQDPGYYGYTF. In DNA form, the CDR3 reads TGCGCCAGCAGCCAAGACCCAGGATACTATGGCTACACCTTC.

The chain recombines TRBV20-1 with TRBJ2-1; no clear D. Trimming took off 5 bases at V and 7 bases at J, with 24 bases between the two ends. Germline CDR1 is DFQATT and CDR2 is SNEGSKA (reference sequence). The CDR3 consists of 16 residues. The DNA for the CDR3 is TGCAGTGCTCCCCTTATGCGGCAGTACTTCTGGAATGAGCAGTTCTTC. It specifies CSAPLMRQYFWNEQFF.

The V and J genes are TRBV11-2 and TRBJ2-7; D is possibly TRBD1 (5 bases). The V end lost 0 bases, the J end lost 3 bases, and 12 bases lay between the germline ends. The CDR3 has 15 amino acids. Per the germline V gene, CDR1 is SGHAT and CDR2 is FQNNGV. The CDR3 DNA reads as TGTGCCAGCAGCTTAGATCCAGGGTCCCTCTACGAGCAGTACTTC. This gives the protein CASSLDPGSLYEQYF.

V gene TRBV2 combines with J gene TRBJ1-2; no definite D call. Germline loops: CDR1 SNHLY, CDR2 FYNNEI. Trimming shortened V by 9 bases and J by 2 bases, and 7 bases separated the two germline ends. CDR3 length: 11 residues. Written as DNA, the CDR3 is TGTGCCAGTCCACCGAACTATGGCTACACCTTC. Protein sequence: CASPPNYGYTF.

The genes are TRBV12-3 or TRBV12-4 and TRBJ2-5, with D hard to call. The CDR3 sequence is 12 residues long. Between the trimmed V and J ends, which lost 7 bases and 5 bases, there was a span of 11 bases. CDR3 amino acids: CASTIGPETQYF. DNA for the CDR3: TGTGCCAGCACTATAGGCCCGGAGACCCAGTACTTC.

The chain recombines TRBV6-5 with TRBJ2-7; D call uncertain. Trimming took 0 bases from V and 4 from J, leaving 7 bases between them. Germline V gene sequence: CDR1 MNHEY, CDR2 SVGAGI. The CDR3 is 13 residues long. The DNA of the CDR3 is TGTGCCAGCAGTTACTCGATAGGTTACGAGCAGTACTTC. Amino acid sequence: CASSYSIGYEQYF.

This sequence joins TRBV15 and TRBJ2-5; tentative D call: TRBD2 (6 bases). Germline loops: CDR1 LNHNV, CDR2 YYDKDF (reference sequence). V was pared by 8 bases and J by 2 bases, with 12 bases between. The CDR3 consists of 13 residues. CDR3 residues: CATAGRRQETQYF. In DNA form, the CDR3 reads TGTGCCACCGCGGGACGGAGACAAGAGACCCAGTACTTC.

The J gene is TRBJ2-7, the V gene TRBV5-4; D may be TRBD1 (5 bases). CDR3 length equals 12 residues. The V gene lost 4 bases and the J gene lost 6 bases, with 11 bases spanning the gap. Germline assignment: CDR1 SGHNT and CDR2 YYREEE (reference sequence). The CDR3 here is CASSQVQGEQYF. The DNA of the CDR3 is TGTGCCAGCAGCCAAGTCCAGGGCGAGCAGTACTTC.

The chain combines TRBV29-1 with TRBJ1-5, with TRBD1 identical over 10 bases. There are 14 residues in the CDR3. Per the germline V gene, CDR1 is SQVTM and CDR2 is ANQGSEA. V lost 3 bases and J lost 5; bases outside the gene matches: 4. The CDR3 nucleotides read TGCAGCGTTGAGGGGACAGGGGCCGATCAGCCCCAGCATTTT. Translation gives CSVEGTGADQPQHF.

J is TRBJ2-7 and V is TRBV7-3, with D possibly being TRBD1 or TRBD2 (5 bases each). The CDR3 is 12 amino acids. Germline V CDR1 and CDR2: SGHTA, FQGTGA. V lost 11 bases, J lost 2 bases, and 13 bases lay in between. Here the CDR3 DNA reads TGTGCCGGCCGGGACCCTCCCTACGAGCAGTACTTC. Protein sequence: CAGRDPPYEQYF.

The genes are TRBV5-1 and TRBJ2-5; 9 nucleotides align to TRBD2. CDR1 and CDR2 (germline): SGHRS, YFSETQ. Unmatched junction bases numbered 5, after V lost 0 bases and J lost 5 bases. The CDR3 contains 15 residues. The CDR3 bases are TGCGCCAGCAGCTTGGAGCGGGGGGCGCGGGAGACCCAGTACTTC. Translating it yields CASSLERGARETQYF.

J is TRBJ2-1 and V is TRBV20-1; the D gene is possibly TRBD2 (6 bases). Trimming pared 1 base from V and 4 bases from J, leaving 14 bases between. CDR3 length equals 15 residues. Germline V gives CDR1 DFQATT, CDR2 SNEGSKA (reference sequence). CDR3 residues: CSARAPGLSYNEQFF. CDR3 in DNA: TGCAGTGCTAGAGCCCCGGGACTCTCTTACAATGAGCAGTTCTTC.

CDR3 amino acids: CSARWGTGSNQPQHF. CDR3 bases: TGCAGTGCTAGGTGGGGGACAGGGAGCAATCAGCCCCAGCATTTT. The chain is built from TRBV20-1 and TRBJ1-5; 9 nucleotides line up with TRBD1. The CDR3 contains 15 residues. The germline gives CDR1 DFQATT, CDR2 SNEGSKA (reference sequence). Trimming removed 3 bases from V and 1 base from J; junction bases left unmatched: 4.

This clonotype was counted between two and nine times. The chain couples TRBV7-9 to TRBJ2-1, with unresolved D. The CDR3 has 12 amino acids. V lost 6 bases to trimming and J lost 4 bases, with 7 bases between them. Germline V gene data show CDR1 as SEHNR and CDR2 as FQNEAQ (reference sequence). CDR3 in amino acids: CASSIGYNEQFF. The CDR3 DNA is TGTGCCAGCAGTATTGGGTACAATGAGCAGTTCTTC.

The table lists this clonotype with a few counts. A junction boundary mismatches the germline segment, possibly from a read error. The V gene is TRBV15, the J gene TRBJ2-7; D not resolved. CDR1 LNHNV and CDR2 YYDKDF come from the germline V gene (reference sequence). The CDR3 contains 13 residues. In DNA form, the CDR3 reads TGTGCCACCAGCGGAGACCACTCCTATGAGCAGTACTTC. This codes for CATSGDHSYEQYF. Looking up the rest from reference TRBV15 and TRBJ2-7 gives the full variable domain: DAMVIQNPRYQVTQFGKPVTLSCSQTLNHNVMYWYQQKSSQAPKLLFHYYDKDFNNEADTPDNFQSRRPNTSFCFLDIRSPGLGDTAMYLCATSGDHSYEQYFGPGTRLTVT.

The rearrangement uses TRBV19 and TRBJ2-7; no reliable D call. This CDR3 has 13 residues. V gave up 9 bases and J gave up 2 bases, with 14 bases separating them. Looked up from germline, CDR1 is LNHDA and CDR2 is SQIVND (reference sequence). The CDR3 sequence is CASRPRATYEQYF. In nucleotides, the CDR3 is TGTGCCAGCCGACCACGGGCTACCTACGAGCAGTACTTC.

This rearrangement joins TRBV30 to TRBJ1-2; maybe TRBD1 (5 bases). Trimming left V 2 bases short and J 8 bases short, with 15 bases between. Germline lookup yields CDR1 GTSNPN and CDR2 SVGIG (reference sequence). This CDR3 region has 13 residues. The CDR3, as DNA: TGTGCCTGGAGTACCGAAGACAGATTGGGCTACACCTTC. Protein product: CAWSTEDRLGYTF.

This clonotype was detected only once. The genes are TRBV28 and TRBJ2-1; tentative D call: TRBD1 (5 bases). CDR1 and CDR2 (germline): MDHEN, SYDVKM. V was trimmed by 11 bases and J by 7 bases, leaving 18 bases between them. CDR3 length equals 13 residues. The CDR3 DNA follows: TGTGCCTGGAGTCGGGCAGGGCGGAATGAGCAGTTCTTC. Amino acids: CAWSRAGRNEQFF.

This sequence joins TRBV20-1 and TRBJ2-7, with 7 bases fitting TRBD1. J was trimmed by 2 bases and V by 0 bases; bases with no gene match: 10. The CDR3 has 16 amino acids. Per germline, CDR1 DFQATT and CDR2 SNEGSKA (reference sequence). The CDR3 sequence is CSARDRGRGQTYEQYF. CDR3 sequence (DNA): TGCAGTGCTAGAGATCGTGGTAGGGGGCAGACCTACGAGCAGTACTTC.

The chain combines TRBV15 with TRBJ1-1, with D maybe TRBD1 (5 bases). The germline gives CDR1 LNHNV, CDR2 YYDKDF (reference sequence). The V gene lost 1 base and the J gene lost 4 bases, with 10 bases spanning the gap. The CDR3 has 14 amino acids. CDR3 coding DNA: TGTGCCACCAGCAGAGGAAGGGGAGGCACTGAAGCTTTCTTT. Translation gives CATSRGRGGTEAFF. The variable domain in full, completed from reference TRBV15 and TRBJ1-1, reads DAMVIQNPRYQVTQFGKPVTLSCSQTLNHNVMYWYQQKSSQAPKLLFHYYDKDFNNEADTPDNFQSRRPNTSFCFLDIRSPGLGDTAMYLCATSRGRGGTEAFFGQGTRLTVV.

In nucleotides, the CDR3 is TGTGCCAGCAATACCGGGACTAGCGGGGGTGGGGCGGGCAATGAGCAGTTCTTC. Protein sequence: CASNTGTSGGGAGNEQFF. The chain combines TRBV12-3 or TRBV12-4 with TRBJ2-1; 14 bases agree with TRBD2. The CDR3 runs 18 residues. The trim removed 7 bases at V and 6 bases at J, leaving 14 bases unmatched.

V gene TRBV6-6 combines with J gene TRBJ2-4; D is unclear. The germline V gene encodes CDR1 MNHNY and CDR2 SVGAGI (reference sequence). The V end was cut by 0 bases, the J end by 3 bases, with 9 bases between. CDR3 length: 15 residues. CDR3 nucleotides: TGTGCCAGCAGTTACTCGGAAAGCCTCAAAAACATTCAGTACTTC. This translates into CASSYSESLKNIQYF.

The chain links TRBV19 to TRBJ2-2; D call uncertain. Trimming shortened V by 8 bases and J by 4 bases, and 11 bases separated the two germline ends. This CDR3 has 13 amino acids. Germline CDR1 LNHDA, CDR2 SQIVND (reference sequence). CDR3 coding DNA: TGTGCCAGTGGGCAGGACCTCACCGGGGAGCTGTTTTTT. Translated, it gives CASGQDLTGELFF.

CDR3 sequence reads: CATTNTGLRDTQPHEQFF. CDR3 in DNA: TGTGCCACCACCAACACAGGACTCCGGGACACGCAGCCTCATGAGCAGTTCTTC. The chain couples TRBV15 to TRBJ2-1; the D gene is possibly TRBD1 (6 bases). V lost 7 bases, J lost 8 bases, and 30 bases lay in between. The CDR3 loop spans 18 amino acids. Germline V lookup: CDR1 LNHNV, CDR2 YYDKDF (reference sequence).

The chain links TRBV20-1 to TRBJ2-1; 10 positions agree with TRBD2. J gave up 0 bases and V 6 bases, and 11 bases lay outside the gene matches. The CDR3 loop spans 17 amino acids. In germline, CDR1 is DFQATT, CDR2 SNEGSKA (reference sequence). CDR3 nucleotides: TGCAGTGCCCCGGACTTAGCGGGAGGAAGCTCCTACAATGAGCAGTTCTTC. Protein product: CSAPDLAGGSSYNEQFF.

The V call is TRBV27, the J call TRBJ2-1, with 8 bases identical to TRBD2. Germline CDR1 is MNHEY and CDR2 is SMNVEV (reference sequence). Trimming took 6 bases from V and 0 from J; bases not matched to a gene: 4. CDR3 length: 15 residues. CDR3 sequence: CASRPLADSYNEQFF. The CDR3 nucleotides are TGTGCCAGCAGGCCACTAGCGGACTCCTACAATGAGCAGTTCTTC.